The 25 T cell receptor beta chains given below trace back to one sample, sequenced in a study of OX40 agonist ivuxolimab in advanced cancers. Generated by immunoSEQ multiplex PCR, the TCRdb table keeps only in-frame clones and is missing some. Of tens of thousands of clones in the sample, around 80% are singletons; the top ten hold over 4.5%. The specimen comprised CD4+ or CD8+ T cells sorted from blood, sampled in a trial of the OX40 agonist ivuxolimab. The receptors originated from an adult with an advanced solid tumor such as melanoma, head and neck, liver or kidney cancer.

The chain links TRBV14 to TRBJ2-3; no clear D. The V and J ends lost 1 base and 1 base respectively, with 3 bases between them. This CDR3 is 13 amino acids long. Germline CDR1 SGHDN, CDR2 FVKESK. The CDR3 protein is CASSQVRTDTQYF. The CDR3, as DNA: TGTGCCAGCAGCCAAGTCCGCACAGATACGCAGTATTTT.

The chain has TRBV27 and TRBJ1-4, with D possibly being TRBD1 (5 bases). Per germline, CDR1 MNHEY and CDR2 SMNVEV (reference sequence). The CDR3 is made up of 15 amino acids. V dropped 1 base and J dropped 5 bases, with 11 bases sitting between them. As DNA, the CDR3 is TGTGCCAGCAGTTTATTAGGGGCGCAGAATGAAAAACTGTTTTTT. It encodes CASSLLGAQNEKLFF.

The chain carries TRBV5-1 and TRBJ2-3; 12 bases line up with TRBD2. V trimming: 0 bases; J trimming: 5 bases; junction bases outside the gene matches: 1. The CDR3 is made up of 15 amino acids. Per germline, CDR1 SGHRS and CDR2 YFSETQ. Written as DNA, the CDR3 is TGCGCCAGCAGCTTGGGACTAGCGGGAGTAGATACGCAGTATTTT. Its protein is CASSLGLAGVDTQYF.

This CDR3 reads CASSDERLLNENYEQYF. CDR3 DNA sequence: TGTGCCAGCAGCGACGAGAGGCTCCTAAACGAAAACTACGAGCAGTACTTC. The rearrangement joins TRBV5-5 to TRBJ2-7; D uncertain. The CDR3 is 17 amino acids. The V end lost 4 bases, the J end lost 3 bases, and 23 bases lay between the germline ends. Germline V gene lookup returns CDR1 SGHKS and CDR2 YYEKEE (reference sequence).

CDR3 amino acids: CASSRGENNEQFF. The CDR3 region has the DNA TGTGCCAGCTCACGGGGGGAAAACAATGAGCAGTTCTTC. V usage is TRBV18 and J usage is TRBJ2-1; D may be TRBD2 (6 bases). Germline assignment: CDR1 KGHSH and CDR2 LQKENI. The CDR3 consists of 13 residues. The V and J ends lost 4 bases and 5 bases respectively, with 9 bases between them.

The V and J genes are TRBV5-1 and TRBJ1-1; the match to TRBD1 covers 8 bases. Germline V gene data show CDR1 as SGHRS and CDR2 as YFSETQ. V trimming: 4 bases; J trimming: 4 bases; junction bases outside the gene matches: 9. The length of the CDR3 is 15 residues. The CDR3 protein is CASSMGDRFGTEAFF. In DNA, the CDR3 is TGCGCCAGCAGCATGGGGGACAGGTTTGGCACTGAAGCTTTCTTT.

This chain connects TRBV2 to TRBJ1-4; 9 bases match TRBD1. CDR3 length equals 13 residues. V was pared by 7 bases and J by 4 bases, with 1 base of the junction left unmatched. CDR1 is SNHLY and CDR2 is FYNNEI in the germline V gene. Here the CDR3 reads CASNRGLNEKLFF. Here the CDR3 DNA reads TGTGCCAGCAACAGGGGGCTTAATGAAAAACTGTTTTTT.

CDR3 amino acids: CASRRTVETEAFF. CDR3 DNA: TGTGCCAGCCGCCGGACGGTGGAGACTGAAGCTTTCTTT. The chain joins TRBV6-1 to TRBJ1-1, with unresolved D. Trimming stripped 8 bases from V and 5 bases from J, with 15 bases between. Germline CDR1 reads MNHNS; CDR2 reads SASEGT. The CDR3 totals 13 residues.

A single count supports this clone. The V gene is TRBV5-6, the J gene TRBJ2-5; a possible D gene is TRBD2 (7 bases). The J call may be in error: the DNA end matches TRBJ2-7 better. CDR3 length: 17 residues. Germline CDR1 reads SGHDT; CDR2 reads YYEEEE. In DNA form, the CDR3 reads TGTGCCAGCAGCTTGGCCAGGTGGGGGCCGGGGGGCTACGAGCAGTACTTC. Residues: CASSLARWGPGGYEQYF.

V usage is TRBV28 and J usage is TRBJ2-5, with 7 bases that match TRBD2. Losses at the gene ends were 2 bases for V and 5 bases for J; bases not matched to a gene: 5. The CDR3 loop spans 14 amino acids. Germline V gene sequence: CDR1 MDHEN, CDR2 SYDVKM. CDR3: CASSLRRGSETQYF. In DNA, the CDR3 is TGTGCCAGCAGTTTACGGCGCGGGAGTGAGACCCAGTACTTC.

The count of this clone is one. The chain couples TRBV28 to TRBJ1-1, with D perhaps TRBD1 (6 bases). The germline V gene encodes CDR1 MDHEN and CDR2 SYDVKM. Trimming shortened V by 6 bases and J by 10 bases, and 12 bases separated the two germline ends. The CDR3 loop spans 11 amino acids. CDR3 sequence: CASRLTGGAFF. The CDR3 DNA sequence: TGTGCCAGCAGACTGACAGGTGGAGCTTTCTTT.

The gene calls are TRBV6-5 and TRBJ2-7; D possibly matches TRBD1 or TRBD2 (6 bases each). CDR1 MNHEY and CDR2 SVGAGI come from the germline V gene. CDR3 length equals 14 residues. V was shortened by 8 bases and J by 0 bases, with 14 bases between the two germline ends. CDR3 protein: CASGGDTSSYEQYF. The CDR3 nucleotides are TGTGCCAGCGGAGGGGACACCAGCTCCTACGAGCAGTACTTC.

In its sample, this clone was seen a few times. The chain recombines TRBV30 with TRBJ1-5, with D possibly TRBD1 on 5 matching bases. The ends were cut back, 2 bases at V and 0 bases at J, with 8 bases in the middle. CDR1 and CDR2 (germline): GTSNPN, SVGIG (reference sequence). The CDR3 covers 14 residues. CDR3 sequence: CAWSRTGSNQPQHF. CDR3 DNA sequence: TGTGCCTGGAGTCGAACAGGTAGCAATCAGCCCCAGCATTTT. The complete variable domain, with remaining parts taken from reference TRBV30 and TRBJ1-5, reads SQTIHQWPATLVQPVGSPLSLECTVEGTSNPNLYWYRQAAGRGLQLLFYSVGIGQISSEVPQNLSASRPQDRQFILSSKKLLLSDSGFYLCAWSRTGSNQPQHFGDGTRLSIL.

This chain uses TRBV6-5 with TRBJ2-7; a possible D gene is TRBD1 (6 bases). Germline V gives CDR1 MNHEY, CDR2 SVGAGI. This CDR3 has 11 amino acids. V was pared by 5 bases and J by 12 bases, with 14 bases between. The CDR3 spells CASSENRDPYF. The CDR3 region has the DNA TGTGCCAGCAGTGAAAACAGGGACCCGTACTTC.

This chain connects TRBV9 to TRBJ1-1; D possibly corresponds to TRBD1 (6 bases). The CDR3 runs 15 residues. Looked up from germline, CDR1 is SGDLS and CDR2 is YYNGEE. Trimming removed 3 bases at V and 0 bases at J, with 12 bases between. DNA of the CDR3: TGTGCCAGCAGCGCTGCGGACAGTCTGAACACTGAAGCTTTCTTT. Residues: CASSAADSLNTEAFF.

This chain's CDR3 is CARGVDTIKPNYYEQYF. DNA for the CDR3: TGTGCCCGCGGGGTAGACACGATAAAGCCCAACTACTACGAGCAGTACTTC. This chain connects TRBV21-1 to TRBJ2-7; the table's D call of TRBD2 was not tested on the DNA. TRBV21-1 is deemed a pseudogene. The CDR3 length is 17 residues.

The rearrangement joins TRBV6-6 to TRBJ2-5; the D is unclear. The CDR3 contains 14 residues. Germline V lookup: CDR1 MNHNY, CDR2 SVGAGI (reference sequence). The V gene lost 6 bases and the J gene lost 3 bases, with 14 bases spanning the gap. The CDR3 DNA reads TGTGCCAGCAGGCCGGACCAGACGAAAGAGACCCAGTACTTC. Amino acids: CASRPDQTKETQYF.

This sequence joins TRBV7-9 and TRBJ2-1; D unresolved. The germline V gene has CDR1 SEHNR and CDR2 FQNEAQ (reference sequence). The length of the CDR3 is 14 residues. Trimming removed 9 bases from V and 5 bases from J, with 17 bases in between. The CDR3 loop is CASTGQKSNNEQFF. CDR3 DNA sequence: TGTGCCAGTACGGGCCAGAAGTCAAACAATGAGCAGTTCTTC.

This chain uses TRBV29-1 with TRBJ2-4; D tentatively reads TRBD1 or TRBD2 (6 bases each). Deletions cut 4 bases from V and 7 bases from J, with 8 bases between. Germline values: CDR1 SQVTM, CDR2 ANQGSEA. The CDR3 totals 11 residues. CDR3 sequence reads: CSVGRGNIQYF. The CDR3 nucleotides read TGCAGCGTTGGGAGGGGGAACATTCAGTACTTC.

V and J are TRBV18 and TRBJ2-7; 9 bases map to TRBD2. The CDR3 has 14 residues. With 4 bases clipped from V and 5 bases from J, the junction kept 6 bases outside the gene matches. Per germline, CDR1 KGHSH and CDR2 LQKENI. The CDR3, as DNA: TGTGCCAGCTCACTTTCCGGGACTAGCAACGAGCAGTACTTC. It is translated as CASSLSGTSNEQYF.

The chain carries TRBV29-1 and TRBJ2-5, with D maybe TRBD2 (7 bases). With 7 bases removed from V and 7 bases from J, the gap between germline ends came to 19 bases. The CDR3 loop spans 13 amino acids. The germline V gene has CDR1 SQVTM and CDR2 ANQGSEA. The CDR3 nucleotides are TGCAGCGCCAACACAGGGACGGGAGGGACCCAGTACTTC. It yields the protein CSANTGTGGTQYF.

The gene calls are TRBV29-1 and TRBJ1-5; TRBD1 agrees at 7 bases. Germline V lookup: CDR1 SQVTM, CDR2 ANQGSEA. The CDR3 runs 12 residues. Losses at the gene ends were 6 bases for V and 4 bases for J; bases not matched to a gene: 3. This CDR3 reads CSVATGNQPQHF. CDR3 coding DNA: TGCAGCGTCGCGACAGGGAATCAGCCCCAGCATTTT.

This sequence joins TRBV6-6 and TRBJ1-1, with TRBD1 matching 8 bases. The V and J ends lost 0 bases and 5 bases, in that order; junction bases with no gene match: 8. The CDR3 extends over 16 amino acids. CDR1 MNHNY and CDR2 SVGAGI come from the germline V gene (reference sequence). The CDR3 loop reads CASSYSTPGGVTEAFF. The CDR3 coding sequence is TGTGCCAGCAGTTACTCGACCCCAGGGGGCGTAACTGAAGCTTTCTTT.

The chain joins TRBV27 to TRBJ2-7; no clear D. V shed 6 bases and J shed 1 base, with 13 bases lying between them. This CDR3 is 14 amino acids long. Germline V lookup: CDR1 MNHEY, CDR2 SMNVEV (reference sequence). The CDR3 reads CASSSRGPSYEQYF. The CDR3 region has the DNA TGTGCCAGCAGCAGTCGAGGCCCTTCCTACGAGCAGTACTTC.

The genes are TRBV6-1 and TRBJ2-3; tentatively, D is TRBD2 (6 bases). V was pared by 4 bases and J by 5 bases, with 22 bases between. Germline lookup yields CDR1 MNHNS and CDR2 SASEGT. The CDR3 sequence is 17 residues long. This chain's CDR3 is CASSVLRGREKEDTQYF. DNA of the CDR3: TGTGCCAGCAGTGTATTGAGGGGACGGGAGAAGGAAGATACGCAGTATTTT.